This T cell receptor (beta chain) was documented in a study of blood T cells in healthy people across ages. The study, taken as a whole, reports: A roughly linear fall in TCR beta diversity per million T cells was seen with increasing age.

The junction had 5 bases not matched to a gene; V was cut back by 2 bases and J by 1 base. CDR1 and CDR2 from the germline V gene are SGHTA and FQGNSA. The CDR3 runs 16 residues. Of note for this clonotype: Antigen specificity is unknown.

The second PCR ran roughly 7 to 12 cycles with a sample-barcoded 5' primer and J-beta primers. TCRdb called the 5' RACE reads again in MiXCR, with one record for every CDR3 protein. This table holds hundreds of thousands of distinct CDR3 sequences, 35% to 40% found once. This TCR was sampled from a man aged 18 to 30 in good health. The J gene is TRBJ2-3, the V gene TRBV7-2; 8 nucleotides align to TRBD1. Sequences were obtained from blood. The CDR3 reads CASSLLTGARTDTQYF. CDR3 nucleotides: TGTGCCAGCAGCTTATTGACAGGGGCCCGCACAGATACGCAGTATTTT.